The present T cell receptor beta chain was sequenced within a study of cytomegalovirus exposure and HLA in healthy donors listed by TCRdb under 2017. About the full investigation: A later analysis indicated that the 130 or so validation repertoires were generated on the platform also employed for the 666 repertoires of the first cohort. The study was designed to test whether signatures of past pathogen exposure could be identified by cataloging public T cell receptors. A separate validation cohort of over 95 different subjects was used in addition to the roughly 620-subject first cohort. To predict cytomegalovirus infection status, the study combined high-throughput TCR immunosequencing, statistical association of individual TCRs with disease status, and machine learning. What the work shows at the level of the full study, not this receptor alone: In vitro tests confirmed that three of the cytomegalovirus-associated TCR beta chains recognize cytomegalovirus antigens. While some public TCRs were present in many individuals, most TCR sequences turned up only very rarely across donors. The classifier was reported to diagnose cytomegalovirus status with high specificity and sensitivity in both the original cohort and the validation cohort. The study gave a list of more than 150 TCR beta chains associated with cytomegalovirus. The authors suggested that the approach could potentially be extended to other disease states and immunological phenotypes. In a later analysis, TCRs clustered in the first cohort were found to also tend to co-occur in the 110 or so validation repertoires, with 94% of cluster scores above 0. A later analysis lacked HLA typing for the validation cohort, so it scored co-occurrence in that cohort across all 110 or so repertoires.

A note on this clone: The antigen it recognizes is unknown. No per-base quality is available; no much larger clone lies one base away.

Separate from the approximately 700-subject first cohort, the validation cohort of 90 to 150 subjects was the group to which the donors belonged. Based on the germline V gene, the CDR1 and CDR2 sequences are MNHEY and SVGAGI. The CDR3 has 15 amino acids, counting the end cysteine and phenylalanine. Only the CDR3 part of the read is kept: 45 bases, read in frame from the first base. Ends trimmed: V by 10 bases, J by 7 bases; bases unmatched to a gene: 16. To prepare the library, the immunoSEQ multiplex PCR assay was applied. The study's own analysis went as follows. A statistical classification framework was built for diagnosing cytomegalovirus status from the catalog of TCR beta chain sequences. What TCRdb holds here is the immuneACCESS table cut down to in-frame rearrangements. Part of the clones is not present; checked against another copy, under half of the missing clones reflect an unresolved V gene, and the others are unexplained. The V and J calls and the clone size are those of that table, but D and trimming were determined from the DNA. A total of 250,000 to 350,000 clones appear in this sample, 86% of them only once. The ten largest clonotypes hold around 0.8% of the sample.

Sequencing input: PBMCs. The sequence derives from a woman in her late teens or twenties in good health and CMV-seronegative. Rearrangement joined TRBV6-5 to TRBJ1-2, with 9 junctional bases fitting TRBD1. This receptor has the CDR3 CATLPTGQGISGYTF. The DNA reads as follows: TGTGCCACCTTACCCACTGGACAGGGGATTAGTGGCTACACCTTC.